A selection of T cell receptor beta chains follows, all from one sample in a study of cytomegalovirus exposure and HLA in healthy donors. The data were produced by immunoSEQ multiplex PCR, yet TCRdb's version contains in-frame clones alone and is incomplete. The sample lists 150,000 to 200,000 clones, around 76% occurring once. The specimen sequenced was PBMCs. The receptors derive from a woman in her 30s in good health and CMV-seropositive. Each CDR3 is given with its conserved first and last residue. The order of the fields is CDR3 protein, CDR3 DNA, V gene, clone size, J gene, D gene. D genes are given only for firm matches. Expanded clones are given a class, and other clones once, few, many or no size at all.

cdr3_aa: CASSIEQSVFVLTF; cdr3_nt: TGTGCCAGTAGTATAGAGCAGAGCGTCTTCGTCCTGACTTTC; v_call: TRBV19; clone_size: -; j_call: TRBJ2-6; d_call: -
cdr3_aa: CASSNDRGFDEQYF; cdr3_nt: TGTGCCAGCAGTAATGACAGGGGATTTGACGAGCAGTACTTC; v_call: TRBV6-1; clone_size: once; j_call: TRBJ2-7; d_call: TRBD1
cdr3_aa: CASSILRDRDQHF; cdr3_nt: TGTGCCAGTAGTATACTTCGGGACAGGGACCAGCATTTT; v_call: TRBV19; clone_size: few; j_call: TRBJ1-5; d_call: TRBD1
cdr3_aa: CASSPAPGQNEKLFF; cdr3_nt: TGTGCCAGCAGCCCCGCCCCCGGACAGAATGAAAAACTGTTTTTT; v_call: TRBV7-2; clone_size: -; j_call: TRBJ1-4; d_call: -
cdr3_aa: CASSLRQGTYNEQFF; cdr3_nt: TGTGCCAGCAGCTTAAGACAGGGGACCTACAATGAGCAGTTCTTC; v_call: TRBV7-9; clone_size: -; j_call: TRBJ2-1; d_call: TRBD1
cdr3_aa: CASSFYTGPQDTQYF; cdr3_nt: TGTGCCAGCAGCTTTTATACAGGCCCCCAGGATACGCAGTATTTT; v_call: TRBV5-4; clone_size: once; j_call: TRBJ2-3; d_call: -
cdr3_aa: CASGLVQEAFF; cdr3_nt: TGTGCTAGTGGTTTGGTACAAGAAGCTTTCTTT; v_call: TRBV12-5; clone_size: -; j_call: TRBJ1-1; d_call: -
cdr3_aa: CASSQAFTGSSYEQFF; cdr3_nt: TGCGCCAGCAGCCAAGCATTCACCGGGAGTAGCTATGAGCAGTTCTTC; v_call: TRBV4-3; clone_size: -; j_call: TRBJ2-1; d_call: -
cdr3_aa: CASTQGEYGYTF; cdr3_nt: TGTGCCAGTACCCAGGGGGAGTATGGCTACACCTTC; v_call: TRBV19; clone_size: -; j_call: TRBJ1-2; d_call: TRBD1
cdr3_aa: CASSLVGGGETQYF; cdr3_nt: TGTGCCAGCAGCTTGGTTGGGGGAGGGGAGACCCAGTACTTC; v_call: TRBV5-6; clone_size: -; j_call: TRBJ2-5; d_call: TRBD2
cdr3_aa: CASSRAGVETQYF; cdr3_nt: TGTGCCAGCAGCCGGGCGGGGGTCGAGACCCAGTACTTC; v_call: TRBV11-2; clone_size: -; j_call: TRBJ2-5; d_call: TRBD2
cdr3_aa: CASSLHQGQQGYGYTF; cdr3_nt: TGTGCCAGCTCACTCCACCAGGGGCAACAGGGCTATGGCTACACCTTC; v_call: TRBV18; clone_size: -; j_call: TRBJ1-2; d_call: -
cdr3_aa: CASSPGTDTQYF; cdr3_nt: TGTGCCAGCAGCCCCGGCACAGATACGCAGTATTTT; v_call: TRBV9; clone_size: -; j_call: TRBJ2-3; d_call: -
cdr3_aa: CASSLTSSGGWETQYF; cdr3_nt: TGTGCCAGCAGCTTGACCTCGAGCGGGGGGTGGGAGACCCAGTACTTC; v_call: TRBV5-4; clone_size: -; j_call: TRBJ2-5; d_call: TRBD2